This TCR beta chain was retrieved from a study of shared clonotypes between healthy human individuals (dated by TCRdb to the early 2020s). With regard to the full study: A couple of women and three men aged 18 to 49 years were included in the cohort. For each donor, CD4 naive and CD4 memory were each run on three plates, CD8 naive on two plates, and CD8 memory on one plate. To estimate repertoire size and how much clonotype sharing occurs between individuals, the study deeply sequenced the blood TCR repertoires of about five healthy adults. Libraries were prepared and TCR repertoires were sequenced by different laboratories using diverse techniques, in order to increase sequencing depth and limit assay-specific biases. Leukapheresis yielded between about 0.94 and 8.9 billion PBMCs per donor. The paper as a whole reports these results and caveats: Rarefaction of sorted-subset datasets indicated incomplete sequencing despite the large sequencing depth. Sampling was restricted to blood, and TCR repertoires in tissue are likely to differ from TCR repertoires in blood. About 5% of naive CD4, 3% to 3.5% of naive CD8, 2.3% of memory CD4, and 0.35% to 0.4% of memory CD8 clonotypes were shared across a few donors. Because the study included a small number of donors, the genetic and exposure-history diversity represented was limited. Larger estimated clonotype richness was generally found for naive subsets than for memory subsets. Pairwise subsampling indicated that sequencing depth was expected to affect the degree of clonotype sharing among donors. Higher generation probabilities were observed for clonotypes shared by all four sorted-subset donors than for non-shared clonotypes.

Donors were healthy HIV-negative adults with no recently reported acute infections or vaccinations. Only Caucasian adults living in Nashville, Tennessee, USA were represented among the donors. Magnetic negative selection was used to enrich CD4+ T cells, after which naive cells were positively selected on CD45RA and the negative fraction became the memory subset. Blood was obtained by leukapheresis, after which PBMCs were separated by Ficoll-Histopaque density gradient centrifugation and cryopreserved in liquid nitrogen vapor phase. Purity and quantity of every magnetically sorted T cell population were checked by analytical flow cytometry. Genomic DNA was isolated from every sorted fraction and measured by UV absorbance on a Nanodrop 2000c. On this clone itself: There is no known antigen for this receptor. Nothing much larger sits one base from this clone, and base qualities are not available.

Relative to germline, V is 3 bases shorter and J is 5 bases shorter, with 14 bases between their ends. The cysteine opens and the phenylalanine closes a CDR3 of 14 amino acids. The only DNA kept is the CDR3, 42 bases in frame from the first base. CDR1 and CDR2, looked up from the germline V gene (reference sequence), are PRHDT and FYEKMQ. TCR CDR3 regions were amplified from genomic DNA by multiplex PCR using the deep immunoSEQ assay. Genomic DNA extracted from each cell subset was distributed evenly over all wells of several immunoSEQ 96-well plates, and each plate served as one replicate. For sorted subsets, about 210 ng of genomic DNA, equivalent to 30,000 or so T cell genomes, went into each replicate PCR. Purified libraries were quantified with a Qubit 3.0 fluorometer, sized on a Bioanalyzer 2100, and re-quantified with the KAPA Library Quantification kit. Every immunoSEQ 96-well plate was sequenced on a separate single-read 150-cycle Illumina NextSeq 550 flow cell. Per the source publication's procedure: The immunoSEQ output contained only junctional sequences without quality scores, so filtering could not match that applied to full-length reads. To assign V/J genes and CDR3, sequences were annotated using PyIR, a Python wrapper for IgBLAST v1.9, with IMGT germline references. Reads with weak V/J assignments (E-value above 1e-6), missing CDR3, stop codons, out-of-frame junctions, or ambiguous translated residues were removed. V3J clonotypes were defined by identical inferred V gene, J gene, and CDR3 amino acid sequence. The percentage overlap between two repertoires was calculated by dividing the number of shared unique clonotypes by the size of the smaller repertoire. Richness of each repertoire was evaluated using RTK rarefaction, the Chao1 estimator, and Recon v2.1 estimates of unobserved clonotypes. Generation probabilities for all TCRbeta clonotypes obtained by the gDNA method from a handful of donors were computed using OLGA. What TCRdb holds here is the immuneACCESS table cut down to in-frame rearrangements. Part of the clones is not present; checked against another copy, under half of the missing clones reflect an unresolved V gene, and the others are unexplained. For V, J and clone size, that table is used; D and trimming come from the DNA. Here the sample has over 950,000 clones; 60% to 80% occur a single time. The top ten hold roughly 0.83% of the sample.

Recombination linked TRBV13 to TRBJ2-7; TRBD1 could be the D gene, as 5 bases match. This TCR derives from a man aged 18-30 years in good health. Some clones in this sample may be carry-over from other donors' samples. The sample was memory CD4+ T cells from PBMCs. In the paper's terms, the cell subset or site label means: CD45RA-negative fraction. The base sequence is TGTGCCAGCAGCTTCGACAGATTAGATGACGAGCAGTACTTC. This yields the protein CASSFDRLDDEQYF.